This T cell receptor (beta chain) was recovered during a study of cytomegalovirus exposure and HLA in healthy donors. Notes on the study in general: Prior analysis indicated that the majority of TCR beta V segments exhibited productivity approximately 87% or approximately 30% of the time.

Germline CDR1 MNHEY, CDR2 SVGAGI. CDR3 length equals 15 residues. With 4 bases removed from V and 7 bases from J, the gap between germline ends came to 19 bases. The PCR was carried out with 60 Vbeta primers and 13 Jbeta primers. Clones were sequenced by immunoSEQ multiplex PCR, and TCRdb holds only the in-frame ones, with some missing. The data show around 97,000 clones, approximately 9% seen once. This clone was found a few times. The antigen remains undetermined. The rearrangement joins TRBV6-5 to TRBJ2-5; possible D gene TRBD2, 7 bases. The TCR comes from a man aged 50 or older in good health and CMV-seropositive. The source material was PBMCs. The CDR3 reads CASSSMGAGEGTQYF. CDR3 nucleotides: TGTGCCAGCAGTTCAATGGGGGCGGGAGAGGGGACCCAGTACTTC.